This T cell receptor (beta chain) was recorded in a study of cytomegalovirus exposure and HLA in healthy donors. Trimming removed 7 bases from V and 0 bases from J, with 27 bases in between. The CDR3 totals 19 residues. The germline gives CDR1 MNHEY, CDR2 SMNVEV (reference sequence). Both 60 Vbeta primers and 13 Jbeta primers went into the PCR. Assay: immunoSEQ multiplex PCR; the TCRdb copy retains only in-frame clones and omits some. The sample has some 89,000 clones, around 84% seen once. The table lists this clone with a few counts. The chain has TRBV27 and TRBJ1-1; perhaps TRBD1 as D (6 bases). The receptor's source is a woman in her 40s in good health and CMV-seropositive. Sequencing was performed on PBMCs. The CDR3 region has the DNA TGTGCCAGCATCCCCCGTTTGAGGGTCGACAGGTACATGAACACTGAAGCTTTCTTT. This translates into CASIPRLRVDRYMNTEAFF.